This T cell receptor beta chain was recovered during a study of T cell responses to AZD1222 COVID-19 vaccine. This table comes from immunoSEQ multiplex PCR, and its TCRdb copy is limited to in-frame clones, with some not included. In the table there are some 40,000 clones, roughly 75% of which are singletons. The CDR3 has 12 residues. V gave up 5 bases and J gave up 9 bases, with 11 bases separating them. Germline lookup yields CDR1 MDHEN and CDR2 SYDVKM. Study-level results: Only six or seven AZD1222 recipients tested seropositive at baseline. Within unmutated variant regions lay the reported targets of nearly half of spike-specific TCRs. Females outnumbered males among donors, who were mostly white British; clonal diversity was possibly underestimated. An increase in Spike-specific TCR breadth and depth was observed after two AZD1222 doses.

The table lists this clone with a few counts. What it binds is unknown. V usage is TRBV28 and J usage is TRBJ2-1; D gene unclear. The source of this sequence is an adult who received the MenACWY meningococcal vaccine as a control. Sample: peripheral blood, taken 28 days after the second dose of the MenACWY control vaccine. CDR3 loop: CASSRGSTEQFF. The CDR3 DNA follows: TGTGCCAGCAGTCGAGGTAGTACTGAGCAGTTCTTC.